The clone carrying this TCR beta chain was seen many times. Germline-derived CDR1 and CDR2 are DFQATT and SNEGSKA (reference sequence). V lost 0 bases and J 0 bases, leaving 12 bases between the germline ends. The CDR3 is 15 residues long. This sample was taken from a study of identical twins. In TCRdb, the 5' RACE reads were re-called with MiXCR into one record per CDR3 protein. This sample has approximately 600,000 distinct CDR3 sequences, with roughly 9.9% found just once. A further study also used this sample, focusing on yellow fever vaccine responses in identical twins.

The sequence derives from a woman aged 18-35 years in good health. The V gene is TRBV20-1, the J gene TRBJ2-7; D may be TRBD2 (6 bases). Sequenced material: PBMCs. CDR3 sequence reads: CSARDRRAGSYEQYF. The CDR3 region has the DNA TGCAGTGCTAGAGATAGGAGGGCTGGCTCCTACGAGCAGTACTTC.